This T cell receptor beta chain appears in the sequencing data of a study of blood T cell repertoires in COVID-19. Study at large: Collection of acute and convalescent COVID-19 samples took place in the United States, Italy and Spain.

In the authors' workflow: Scientists estimated how many nucleated cells there were by amplifying reference gene primers. Sequencing used immunoSEQ multiplex PCR; TCRdb keeps in-frame clones, though not all of them. D and trimming were read from the DNA, whereas the V and J calls and clone size are those reported in that table. This table holds approximately 300,000 clones, 87% found once. This TCR derives from a man younger than 35 with active or convalescent COVID-19. Sample: peripheral blood.

CDR3 loop: CASSPTGGVGGYTF. The CDR3, as DNA: TGTGCCAGCAGCCCGACAGGGGGCGTTGGTGGCTACACCTTC. This sequence joins TRBV7-2 and TRBJ1-2; 10 positions match TRBD1. The germline V gene has CDR1 SGHTA and CDR2 FQGNSA. The V segment lost 5 bases and the J segment 7 bases; nucleotides outside the gene matches: 7. CDR3 size: 14 residues.